This T cell receptor (beta chain) was identified in a study of cytomegalovirus exposure and HLA in healthy donors. As to this clone: No conserved phenylalanine or tryptophan is present at the end of the CDR3, so a read error is the likely explanation.

The primer mix had 60 Vbeta and 13 Jbeta primers. Repertoires were generated with immunoSEQ multiplex PCR, while TCRdb's copy carries only in-frame clones and drops some. There are some 75,000 clones in the sample, with over 4.5% held by the top ten. This CDR3 is 14 amino acids long. Looked up from germline, CDR1 is SGHDT and CDR2 is YYEEEE. The V and J ends lost 2 bases and 5 bases respectively, with 13 bases between them. Donors counted as nominally healthy when sampled, yet unrecorded immune exposures were likely. The clonotype comes from a man aged 35-49 years in good health and CMV-seronegative. The sequenced sample consisted of PBMCs. The V call is TRBV5-6, the J call TRBJ1-1; a weak D match, TRBD1 (6 bases). The CDR3 DNA is TGTGCCAGCAGCTTTAGGGGGGGCGAGACTGAAGCTTTCTCT. It codes for CASSFRGGETEAFS.